The text below deals with one T cell receptor (beta chain). Its antigen is as yet unknown. Trimming took 4 bases from V and 7 from J, leaving 14 bases between them. Germline V gene sequence: CDR1 LGHDT, CDR2 YNNKEL (reference sequence). The CDR3 contains 14 residues. It was second doses at about 4 or about 12 weeks that were pooled. The data belong to a study of T cell responses to AZD1222 COVID-19 vaccine. Findings and limits, study-wide: At baseline, just 6 or 7 AZD1222 recipients tested seropositive. Donors were mostly white British, more females; clonal diversity possibly underestimated. Spike regions recognized by vaccine-associated CD4 TCRs spanned the protein, led by 160-218 and 743-854.

Assay used: immunoSEQ multiplex PCR; TCRdb lists only in-frame clones, some missing. The profile shows 75,000 to 80,000 clones, roughly 90% of them singletons. The receptor was derived from an adult who received the AZD1222 COVID-19 vaccine. The material sequenced was peripheral blood, taken 28 days after the second AZD1222 dose. The chain couples TRBV3-1 (or the pseudogene TRBV3-2) to TRBJ1-3, with D possibly being TRBD1 (5 bases). Here the CDR3 DNA reads TGTGCCAGCAGCCTCAGGGAGGGTGGTAACACCATATATTTT. Translation gives CASSLREGGNTIYF.